Listed here are 20 T cell receptor beta chains from one sample, sequenced in a study of control samples from healthy donors and cancer patients. Only in-frame clones appear in the TCRdb table, and some are missing; sequencing was by immunoSEQ multiplex PCR. In the table there are 80,000 to 85,000 clones, 70% to 90% of which are singletons. The sample taken for sequencing was blood. The receptors were sampled from a woman in her fifties or sixties in good health.

The chain joins TRBV6-1 to TRBJ1-3; 8 bases map to TRBD1. The J segment lost 0 bases and the V segment lost 4 bases, leaving 5 bases of the junction unmatched. CDR1 is MNHNS, CDR2 SASEGT, per germline. The length of the CDR3 is 16 residues. Here the CDR3 reads CASSAGQALSGNTIYF. The CDR3 coding sequence is TGTGCCAGCAGTGCGGGACAGGCGCTCTCTGGAAACACCATATATTTT.

The CDR3 loop is CASSLAFWGTGGGNTIYF. In DNA form, the CDR3 reads TGTGCCAGCAGCTTAGCGTTTTGGGGAACAGGGGGCGGAAACACCATATATTTT. The chain uses TRBV7-8 and TRBJ1-3, with 9 bases fitting TRBD1. Unmatched junction bases numbered 10, after V lost 0 bases and J lost 4 bases. The CDR3 spans 18 residues. Per the germline V gene, CDR1 is SGHVS and CDR2 is FQNEAQ. Drawing the rest from reference TRBV7-8 and TRBJ1-3, the complete variable domain is GAGVSQSPRYKVAKRGQDVALRCDPISGHVSLFWYQQALGQGPEFLTYFQNEAQLDKSGLPSDRFFAERPEGSVSTLKIQRTQQEDSAVYLCASSLAFWGTGGGNTIYFGEGSWLTVV.

The chain recombines TRBV19 with TRBJ1-4; 7 bases map to TRBD1. Germline values: CDR1 LNHDA, CDR2 SQIVND (reference sequence). With V trimmed by 6 bases and J by 5 bases, 6 bases remained unmatched. The CDR3 is 14 amino acids. CDR3 DNA: TGTGCCAGTAGACCGGGACAGAGGAATGAAAAACTGTTTTTT. Translated: CASRPGQRNEKLFF.

This sequence joins TRBV3-1 (or the pseudogene TRBV3-2) and TRBJ1-1; D not certain. Germline assignment: CDR1 LGHDT and CDR2 YNNKEL (reference sequence). The CDR3 is 14 residues long. V was trimmed by 0 bases and J by 2 bases, leaving 7 bases between them. The DNA of the CDR3 is TGTGCCAGCAGCCAAGACGCGTTTAACACTGAAGCTTTCTTT. As protein: CASSQDAFNTEAFF.

V gene TRBV7-6 combines with J gene TRBJ1-5, with 8 nucleotides matching TRBD1. The CDR3 extends over 20 amino acids. Germline CDR1 reads SGHVS; CDR2 reads FNYEAQ. V lost 5 bases, J lost 0 bases, and 18 bases stayed unmatched. The CDR3 DNA is TGTGCCAGCAGCCCGGGTCCGACAGGGGCCCTTAGTTATAGCAATCAGCCCCAGCATTTT. Residues: CASSPGPTGALSYSNQPQHF.

This clone was detected once. The J gene is TRBJ1-6, the V gene TRBV6-6; D may be TRBD1 (6 bases). The ends were cut back, 0 bases at V and 7 bases at J, with 10 bases in the middle. Germline values: CDR1 MNHNY, CDR2 SVGAGI (reference sequence). The CDR3 runs to 15 residues. CDR3 bases: TGTGCCAGCAGTTACTCGGGGGGCCCAAATTCACCCCTCCACTTT. It codes for CASSYSGGPNSPLHF.

This clone appeared a single time. CDR3 nucleotide sequence: TGTGCCAGCAACTCCGTGCAGGGGACCGGAAACACCATATATTTT. It specifies CASNSVQGTGNTIYF. The chain links TRBV11-2 to TRBJ1-3; tentatively, D is TRBD1 (6 bases). The CDR3 covers 15 residues. Germline V gene sequence: CDR1 SGHAT, CDR2 FQNNGV. The V and J ends lost 7 bases and 4 bases respectively, with 17 bases between them.

The CDR3 DNA reads as TGTGCCAGCAGCCCCCAGGGTTTCGCCGGGGAGCTGTTTTTT. Protein sequence: CASSPQGFAGELFF. The V call is TRBV2, the J call TRBJ2-2; D perhaps matches TRBD1 (5 bases). The CDR3 totals 14 residues. The V gene's germline CDR1 is SNHLY and CDR2 FYNNEI. The V gene lost 6 bases and the J gene lost 6 bases, with 14 bases spanning the gap.

This sequence joins TRBV5-6 and TRBJ1-1; 9 positions match TRBD1. Germline CDR1 SGHDT, CDR2 YYEEEE. The junction had 3 bases not matched to a gene; V was cut back by 4 bases and J by 5 bases. The CDR3 is 13 amino acids. For the CDR3, the DNA is TGTGCCAGCAGCACCGGGACAGGGACTGAAGCTTTCTTT. Protein product: CASSTGTGTEAFF.

This sequence joins TRBV7-9 and TRBJ1-1; 8 bases map to TRBD1. The V gene's germline CDR1 is SEHNR and CDR2 FQNEAQ (reference sequence). This CDR3 comprises 16 residues. J gave up 5 bases and V 5 bases, and 13 bases lay outside the gene matches. In DNA form, the CDR3 reads TGTGCCAGCAGCGCCTATTCGGGACAGGAAAGAACTGAAGCTTTCTTT. The encoded protein is CASSAYSGQERTEAFF.

The genes are TRBV2 and TRBJ1-4, with TRBD1 matching 9 bases. V gave up 4 bases and J gave up 5 bases; unmatched junction bases: 2. Germline V gene sequence: CDR1 SNHLY, CDR2 FYNNEI. CDR3 length: 14 residues. CDR3 amino acids: CASSADRGNEKLFF. CDR3 coding DNA: TGTGCCAGCAGTGCTGACAGGGGGAATGAAAAACTGTTTTTT.

V is TRBV3-1 (or the pseudogene TRBV3-2) and J is TRBJ2-7; D is ambiguous. The length of the CDR3 is 11 residues. The germline gives CDR1 LGHDT, CDR2 YNNKEL (reference sequence). V was pared by 5 bases and J by 5 bases, with 7 bases between. The CDR3 is CASSDSHEQYF. The CDR3 nucleotides are TGTGCCAGCAGCGATAGCCACGAGCAGTACTTC.

This clone was found a few times. The chain is built from TRBV19 and TRBJ1-1, with a weak D call TRBD1 (5 bases). Trimming cost V 2 bases and J 3 bases, with 10 bases left between them. There are 14 residues in the CDR3. Germline CDR1 and CDR2: LNHDA and SQIVND (reference sequence). CDR3 residues: CASSIRKGDTEAFF. The CDR3 DNA reads as TGTGCCAGTAGTATAAGGAAAGGGGACACTGAAGCTTTCTTT.

The rearrangement joins TRBV7-2 to TRBJ1-2; D ambiguous. CDR1 is SGHTA, CDR2 FQGNSA, per germline. The CDR3 extends over 12 amino acids. V lost 3 bases to trimming and J lost 6 bases, with 8 bases between them. CDR3 coding DNA: TGTGCCAGCAGCTTCTACCTGGATGGCTACACCTTC. Translating it yields CASSFYLDGYTF.

The chain carries TRBV5-1 and TRBJ2-1; D is perhaps TRBD1 or TRBD2 (6 bases each). Trimming left V 0 bases short and J 7 bases short, with 11 bases between. This CDR3 contains 14 residues. Germline CDR1 SGHRS, CDR2 YFSETQ. The CDR3 coding sequence is TGCGCCAGCAGCTTGGCTACAGGGAGGAATGAGCAGTTCTTC. As protein: CASSLATGRNEQFF.

This chain connects TRBV4-1 to TRBJ2-7, with TRBD1 matching over 8 bases. In germline, CDR1 is MGHRA, CDR2 YSYEKL. The CDR3 length is 15 residues. Losses at the gene ends were 4 bases for V and 1 base for J; bases not matched to a gene: 6. The CDR3 sequence is CASSPAGGRSYEQYF. CDR3 DNA sequence: TGCGCCAGCAGCCCTGCAGGGGGCAGGTCCTACGAGCAGTACTTC.

The V and J genes are TRBV12-3 or TRBV12-4 and TRBJ2-7; D is possibly TRBD1 (5 bases). With 5 bases removed from V and 4 bases from J, the gap between germline ends came to 9 bases. The CDR3 consists of 12 residues. CDR3 in amino acids: CASSHGAYEQYF. The CDR3 DNA is TGTGCCAGCAGTCATGGGGCATACGAGCAGTACTTC.

This clone was recorded once. The chain links TRBV5-6 to TRBJ2-3, with 8 bases fitting TRBD2. The CDR3 is made up of 15 amino acids. Looked up from germline, CDR1 is SGHDT and CDR2 is YYEEEE. The V and J ends lost 4 bases and 0 bases, in that order; junction bases with no gene match: 4. The CDR3 sequence: CASSQLAESTDTQYF. CDR3 in DNA: TGTGCCAGCAGCCAACTAGCGGAAAGCACAGATACGCAGTATTTT.

The chain has TRBV27 and TRBJ1-6; unclear D gene. Germline V gives CDR1 MNHEY, CDR2 SMNVEV (reference sequence). The CDR3 is 15 residues long. With 3 bases removed from V and 3 bases from J, the gap between germline ends came to 9 bases. CDR3: CASSFREGYNSPLHF. The CDR3 DNA reads TGTGCCAGCAGTTTTAGAGAAGGCTATAATTCACCCCTCCACTTT.

V and J are TRBV10-1 and TRBJ2-1, with TRBD2 as a possible D gene (6 bases). Germline V CDR1 and CDR2: WNHNN, SYGVQD (reference sequence). Deletions cut 1 base from V and 10 bases from J, with 8 bases between. The CDR3 consists of 12 residues. CDR3 nucleotide sequence: TGCGCCAGCAGTGAGTTCCTAGCGGAGCAGTTCTTC. It translates to CASSEFLAEQFF.